These 20 T cell receptor beta chains were all obtained from the same sample, sequenced in a study of blood T cell repertoires in COVID-19. Libraries were prepared by immunoSEQ multiplex PCR; TCRdb keeps only in-frame clonotypes and omits some of them. The sample comprises about 180,000 clones, about 88% of which are singletons, and 2% to 2.5% rests with the top ten. The source material was PBMCs or T cells enriched from blood (not recorded which). All receptors derive from a woman in her thirties or forties with acute COVID-19.

This sequence joins TRBV29-1 and TRBJ1-1; 8 positions agree with TRBD1. Germline lookup yields CDR1 SQVTM and CDR2 ANQGSEA. The CDR3 has 13 residues. The V segment lost 3 bases and the J segment 5 bases; nucleotides outside the gene matches: 5. CDR3 in DNA: TGCAGCGTTGATCAGGGGGCCGGGACTGAAGCTTTCTTT. This sequence encodes CSVDQGAGTEAFF.

This clone was picked up one time. The chain recombines TRBV12-5 with TRBJ1-1; D remains ambiguous. Per the germline V gene, CDR1 is LGHNT and CDR2 is FRNRAP. The CDR3 extends over 14 amino acids. V dropped 4 bases and J dropped 9 bases, with 18 bases sitting between them. The CDR3 DNA reads as TGTGCTAGTGGTTCCTTGGAGGGAGGTCTAAAAGCTTTCTTT. Translation: CASGSLEGGLKAFF.

The chain links TRBV12-3 or TRBV12-4 to TRBJ2-7; D unclear. This CDR3 comprises 12 residues. The V end lost 2 bases, the J end lost 0 bases, and 2 bases lay between the germline ends. The CDR3 loop reads CASSLHSYEQYF. As DNA, the CDR3 is TGTGCCAGCAGTTTACACTCCTACGAGCAGTACTTC.

The V gene is TRBV28, the J gene TRBJ1-5; D unclear. This CDR3 comprises 13 residues. Trimming stripped 5 bases from V and 4 bases from J, with 9 bases between. Germline V gives CDR1 MDHEN, CDR2 SYDVKM. The CDR3 sequence: CASSRDLNQPQHF. The CDR3 coding sequence is TGTGCCAGCAGTCGGGATTTAAATCAGCCCCAGCATTTT. The variable domain in full, completed from reference TRBV28 and TRBJ1-5, reads DVKVTQSSRYLVKRTGEKVFLECVQDMDHENMFWYRQDPGLGLRLIYFSYDVKMKEKGDIPEGYSVSREKKERFSLILESASTNQTSMYLCASSRDLNQPQHFGDGTRLSIL.

This clone was detected only a few times. A read error may produce the germline difference seen at one junction end. This rearrangement joins TRBV2 to TRBJ2-2; TRBD2 matches 8 bases. The germline CDR1 and CDR2 sequences are SNHLY and FYNNEI. This CDR3 has 18 residues. CDR3 sequence reads: CASSRVSGAGGFTRELFF. The CDR3 region has the DNA TGTGCCAGCAGTCGGGTTAGCGGGGCCGGGGGGTTCACCCGGGAGCTGTTTTTT.

The chain couples TRBV4-3 to TRBJ1-4, with TRBD1 matching 10 bases. V dropped 0 bases and J dropped 8; count of bases not matched to a gene: 6. The CDR3 has 16 residues. The germline V gene encodes CDR1 LGHNA and CDR2 YSLEER. The DNA for the CDR3 is TGCGCCAGCAGCCAAGAGCGGACAGGGGGAGACGAAAAACTGTTTTTT. Its protein is CASSQERTGGDEKLFF.

The CDR3 is CASSYGLAYEQYF. Written as DNA, the CDR3 is TGTGCCAGCAGCTACGGACTAGCCTACGAGCAGTACTTC. The chain uses TRBV27 and TRBJ2-7, with 7 bases matching TRBD2. Unmatched junction bases numbered 4, after V lost 6 bases and J lost 2 bases. The CDR3 totals 13 residues. Per germline, CDR1 MNHEY and CDR2 SMNVEV (reference sequence).

The chain has TRBV5-1 and TRBJ2-2; D gene unclear. V shed 4 bases and J shed 2 bases, with 21 bases lying between them. CDR3 length: 18 amino acids. Germline V lookup: CDR1 SGHRS, CDR2 YFSETQ. The CDR3 loop reads CASSPSRPARRNTGELFF. CDR3 nucleotide sequence: TGCGCCAGCAGCCCCTCTAGGCCGGCTCGCCGAAACACCGGGGAGCTGTTTTTT.

The chain uses TRBV7-2 and TRBJ2-1; 8 nucleotides align to TRBD2. With V trimmed by 5 bases and J by 6 bases, 6 bases remained unmatched. Germline CDR1 reads SGHTA; CDR2 reads FQGNSA. The CDR3 extends over 14 amino acids. Written as DNA, the CDR3 is TGTGCCAGCAGCCCGGACCTAGCGGGCAATGAGCAGTTCTTC. It yields the protein CASSPDLAGNEQFF.

This chain joins TRBV5-5 and TRBJ1-1, with D tentatively TRBD1 (5 bases). The V and J ends lost 4 bases and 6 bases respectively, with 10 bases between them. The CDR3 has 12 amino acids. In germline, CDR1 is SGHKS, CDR2 YYEKEE (reference sequence). The CDR3 DNA reads as TGTGCCAGCAGCGCTCAGGGTTCTGAAGCTTTCTTT. Its translation: CASSAQGSEAFF.

The chain recombines TRBV2 with TRBJ1-5; 8 bases match TRBD1. Germline CDR1 and CDR2: SNHLY and FYNNEI. This CDR3 has 15 amino acids. V was pared by 5 bases and J by 0 bases, with 3 bases of the junction left unmatched. The CDR3 DNA sequence: TGTGCCAGCAGTTTACAGGGGGATAGCAATCAGCCCCAGCATTTT. Translating it yields CASSLQGDSNQPQHF. The complete variable domain, with remaining parts taken from reference TRBV2 and TRBJ1-5, reads EPEVTQTPSHQVTQMGQEVILRCVPISNHLYFYWYRQILGQKVEFLVSFYNNEISEKSEIFDDQFSVERPDGSNFTLKIRSTKLEDSAMYFCASSLQGDSNQPQHFGDGTRLSIL.

The chain combines TRBV9 with TRBJ2-3, with TRBD2 matching 9 bases. Germline V gene data show CDR1 as SGDLS and CDR2 as YYNGEE. The CDR3 loop spans 16 amino acids. The J segment lost 3 bases and the V segment lost 1 base, leaving 6 bases of the junction unmatched. CDR3 bases: TGTGCCAGCAGCGTACTCGGCGGGGGGGCTACAGATACGCAGTATTTT. This gives the protein CASSVLGGGATDTQYF.

The J gene is TRBJ2-1, the V gene TRBV19, with 8 positions matching TRBD2. This CDR3 comprises 16 residues. From germline, CDR1 is LNHDA and CDR2 SQIVND (reference sequence). J lost 7 bases, V lost 3 bases, and 11 bases had no gene match. CDR3 residues: CASSIGSGSIWNEQFF. CDR3 DNA: TGTGCCAGTAGTATCGGGAGCGGGAGTATTTGGAATGAGCAGTTCTTC.

This clone is a singleton in its sample. This CDR3 reads CASRETDRGLEGYTF. The CDR3 DNA sequence: TGCGCCAGCAGAGAGACGGACAGGGGGCTCGAGGGCTACACCTTC. The V and J genes are TRBV5-1 and TRBJ1-2; 11 nucleotides align to TRBD1. Trimming removed 5 bases from V and 8 bases from J; junction bases left unmatched: 11. Germline-derived CDR1 and CDR2 are SGHRS and YFSETQ. The CDR3 is 15 amino acids. The whole variable domain, filled in from reference TRBV5-1 and TRBJ1-2, reads KAGVTQTPRYLIKTRGQQVTLSCSPISGHRSVSWYQQTPGQGLQFLFEYFSETQRNKGNFPGRFSGRQFSNSRSEMNVSTLELGDSALYLCASRETDRGLEGYTFGSGTRLTVV.

CDR3 loop: CASSPRTSGSTDTQYF. The CDR3 DNA sequence: TGTGCCAGCTCACCACGGACTAGCGGTAGCACAGATACGCAGTATTTT. The rearrangement links TRBV18 to TRBJ2-3; TRBD2 matches 10 bases. Germline CDR1 KGHSH, CDR2 LQKENI. V was pared by 1 base and J by 0 bases, with 1 base of the junction left unmatched. This CDR3 region has 16 residues.

The V and J genes are TRBV7-9 and TRBJ1-2; D call uncertain. The CDR3 has 13 residues. V dropped 1 base and J dropped 4 bases, with 7 bases sitting between them. From germline, CDR1 is SEHNR and CDR2 FQNEAQ (reference sequence). The CDR3 nucleotides read TGTGCCAGCAGCTTAGACATCAGCTATGGCTACACCTTC. This sequence encodes CASSLDISYGYTF.

The chain links TRBV30 to TRBJ1-6, with D possibly matching TRBD1 (5 bases). This CDR3 has 15 residues. V lost 1 base and J lost 7, with 14 bases in between. Germline assignment: CDR1 GTSNPN and CDR2 SVGIG (reference sequence). CDR3 nucleotides: TGTGCCTGGAGTGGCAGGGTCCGCTGGAATTCACCCCTCCACTTT. Its translation is CAWSGRVRWNSPLHF.

V and J are TRBV5-1 and TRBJ2-2; possibly TRBD2 for D (6 bases). This CDR3 comprises 16 residues. Germline V gene sequence: CDR1 SGHRS, CDR2 YFSETQ. V was cut by 1 base and J by 4 bases, with 14 bases left in between. In nucleotides, the CDR3 is TGCGCCAGCAGCTTGTTAGGAGGGGAAGGCACCGGGGAGCTGTTTTTT. Protein: CASSLLGGEGTGELFF.

The chain carries TRBV12-3 or TRBV12-4 and TRBJ2-5; D is possibly TRBD2 (6 bases). CDR3 size: 13 residues. Trimming took off 4 bases at V and 4 bases at J, with 10 bases between the two ends. CDR3 coding DNA: TGTGCCAGCAGTTGGGGGGTCCCAGAGACCCAGTACTTC. Translated, it gives CASSWGVPETQYF.

J is TRBJ1-6 and V is TRBV19; tentative D call: TRBD1 (5 bases). Trimming took 5 bases from V and 10 from J, leaving 12 bases between them. The CDR3 runs to 13 residues. Germline V gene sequence: CDR1 LNHDA, CDR2 SQIVND (reference sequence). The CDR3 nucleotides read TGTGCCAGTAGTGAGGGACTAGGATCACCCCTCCACTTT. This translates into CASSEGLGSPLHF.